Shown below are 2 T cell receptor beta chains from a single sample sequenced in a study of post-analysis software for immune sequencing data. Findings and limits, study-wide: When patients were compared with controls, 4 or 5 TRBV segments were more frequent, TRBV5-6, TRBV5-1 and TRBV20-1 among them.

No antigen has been assigned to these receptors. The authors incorporated unique molecular identifiers into the TCR beta cDNA libraries. TCRdb ran MiXCR on the PCR reads and lists one entry per CDR3 protein. Counted here are about 430,000 distinct CDR3 sequences, about 40% occurring once; the ten biggest clones make up under 9%. Sequenced: blood. The receptor source for this set is a girl aged 2 to 10 with multiple sclerosis.

The genes are TRBV7-2 and TRBJ2-4, with 12 bases aligning to TRBD2. With V trimmed by 5 bases and J by 8 bases, 10 bases remained unmatched. Germline V lookup: CDR1 SGHTA, CDR2 FQGNSA. CDR3 length: 16 residues. This CDR3 reads CASSTGLAGRVDIQYF. DNA for the CDR3: TGTGCCAGCAGCACCGGACTAGCGGGGCGGGTTGACATTCAGTACTTC.

The V and J genes are TRBV7-9 and TRBJ2-2; a possible D gene is TRBD2 (6 bases). V shed 8 bases and J shed 6 bases, with 13 bases lying between them. This CDR3 contains 13 residues. CDR1 and CDR2 from the germline V gene are SEHNR and FQNEAQ (reference sequence). CDR3 sequence: CASGGKMAGELFF. The CDR3 DNA reads as TGTGCCAGCGGCGGGAAGATGGCCGGGGAGCTGTTTTTT.